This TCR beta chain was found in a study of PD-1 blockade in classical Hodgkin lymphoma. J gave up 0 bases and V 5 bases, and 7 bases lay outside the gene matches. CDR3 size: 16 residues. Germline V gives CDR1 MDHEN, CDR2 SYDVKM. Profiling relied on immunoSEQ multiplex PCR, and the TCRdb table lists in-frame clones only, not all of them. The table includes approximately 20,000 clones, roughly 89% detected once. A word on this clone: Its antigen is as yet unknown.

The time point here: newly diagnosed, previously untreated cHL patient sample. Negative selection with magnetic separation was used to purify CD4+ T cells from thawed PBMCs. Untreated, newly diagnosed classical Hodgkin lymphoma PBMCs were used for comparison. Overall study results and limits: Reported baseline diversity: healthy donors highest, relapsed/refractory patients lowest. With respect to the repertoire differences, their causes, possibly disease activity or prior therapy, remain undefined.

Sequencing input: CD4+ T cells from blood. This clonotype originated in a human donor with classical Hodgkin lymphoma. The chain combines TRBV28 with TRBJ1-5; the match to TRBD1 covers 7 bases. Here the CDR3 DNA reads TGTGCCAGCAGTGAACAACAGGGGAATAGCAATCAGCCCCAGCATTTT. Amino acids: CASSEQQGNSNQPQHF.